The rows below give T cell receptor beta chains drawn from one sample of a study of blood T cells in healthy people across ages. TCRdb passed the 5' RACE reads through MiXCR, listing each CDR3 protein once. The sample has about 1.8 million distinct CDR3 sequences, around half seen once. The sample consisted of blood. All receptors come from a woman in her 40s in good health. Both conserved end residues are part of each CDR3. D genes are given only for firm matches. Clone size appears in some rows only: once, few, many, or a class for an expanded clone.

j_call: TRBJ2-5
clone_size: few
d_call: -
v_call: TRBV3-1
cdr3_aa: CASSQHGSETQYF
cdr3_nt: TGTGCCAGCAGCCAACATGGTAGCGAGACCCAGTACTTC

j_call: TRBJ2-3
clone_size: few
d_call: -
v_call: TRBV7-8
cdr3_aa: CASSFQLTRTDTQYF
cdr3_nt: TGTGCCAGCAGCTTTCAGCTTACCCGCACAGATACGCAGTATTTT

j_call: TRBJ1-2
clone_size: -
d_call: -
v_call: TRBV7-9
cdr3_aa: CASSRDGFDGYTF
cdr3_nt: TGTGCCAGCAGCCGGGACGGTTTTGATGGCTACACCTTC

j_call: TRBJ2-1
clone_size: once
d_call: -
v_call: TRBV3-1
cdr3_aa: CASSRQSPAGSYNEQFF
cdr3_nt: TGTGCCAGCAGCCGCCAGTCCCCGGCTGGATCCTACAATGAGCAGTTCTTC

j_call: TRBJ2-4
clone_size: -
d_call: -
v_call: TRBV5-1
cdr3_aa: CACSQISEMKNIQYF
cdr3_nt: TGCGCCTGCAGCCAAATCTCGGAGATGAAAAACATTCAGTACTTC

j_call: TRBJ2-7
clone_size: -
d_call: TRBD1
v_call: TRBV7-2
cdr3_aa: CASGQGPGQGRRQYF
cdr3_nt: TGTGCCAGCGGCCAAGGACCCGGACAGGGACGACGGCAGTACTTC

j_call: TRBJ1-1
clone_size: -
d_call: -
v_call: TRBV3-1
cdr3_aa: CASSQSRNTEAFF
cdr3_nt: TGTGCCAGCAGCCAATCAAGGAACACTGAAGCTTTCTTT

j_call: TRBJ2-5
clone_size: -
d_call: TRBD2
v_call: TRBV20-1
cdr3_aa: CSAAGLAGGLQETQYF
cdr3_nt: TGCAGTGCTGCGGGACTAGCGGGGGGGCTGCAAGAGACCCAGTACTTC

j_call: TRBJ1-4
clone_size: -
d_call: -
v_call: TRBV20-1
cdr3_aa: CSARAGGKGEKLFF
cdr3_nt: TGCAGTGCTAGAGCTGGCGGAAAAGGGGAAAAACTGTTTTTT

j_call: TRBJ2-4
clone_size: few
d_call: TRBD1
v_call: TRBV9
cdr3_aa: CASSSTGTEDIQYF
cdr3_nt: TGTGCCAGCAGCTCAACCGGGACAGAGGACATTCAGTACTTC

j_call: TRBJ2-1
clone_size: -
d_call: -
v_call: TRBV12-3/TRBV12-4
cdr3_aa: CASSSLKGGHEQFF
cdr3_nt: TGTGCCAGCAGTTCGCTCAAAGGGGGGCATGAGCAGTTCTTC

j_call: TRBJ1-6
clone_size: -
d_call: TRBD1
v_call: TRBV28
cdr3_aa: CASSRQGAGNSPLHF
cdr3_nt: TGTGCCAGCAGTCGCCAGGGGGCTGGTAATTCACCCCTCCACTTT

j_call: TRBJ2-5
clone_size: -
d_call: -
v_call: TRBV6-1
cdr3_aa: CASSEGTETQETQYF
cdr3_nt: TGTGCCAGCAGTGAAGGGACGGAGACACAAGAGACCCAGTACTTC

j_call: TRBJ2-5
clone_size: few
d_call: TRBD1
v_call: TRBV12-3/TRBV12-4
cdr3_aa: CAEVGRGFQETQYF
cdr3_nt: TGTGCCGAGGTGGGCAGGGGGTTTCAAGAGACCCAGTACTTC

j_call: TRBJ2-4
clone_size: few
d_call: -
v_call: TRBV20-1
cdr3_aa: CSADPSKNIQYF
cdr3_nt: TGCAGTGCTGACCCTTCCAAAAACATTCAGTACTTC

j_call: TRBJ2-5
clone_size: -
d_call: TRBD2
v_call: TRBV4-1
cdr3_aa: CASSQLSSGGAQQTQYF
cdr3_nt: TGCGCCAGCAGCCAACTTTCTAGCGGGGGGGCACAACAGACCCAGTACTTC

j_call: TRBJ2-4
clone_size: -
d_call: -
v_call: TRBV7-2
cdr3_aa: CASSPGRDRAYNEQYF
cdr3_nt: TGTGCCAGCAGTCCGGGGCGGGACAGAGCCTACAATGAGCAGTACTTC

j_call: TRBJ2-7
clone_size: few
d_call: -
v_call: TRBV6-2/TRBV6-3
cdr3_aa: CASKKGVYEQYF
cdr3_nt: TGTGCCAGTAAGAAAGGGGTCTACGAGCAGTACTTC

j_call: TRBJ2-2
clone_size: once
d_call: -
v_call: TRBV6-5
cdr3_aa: CASSYLSLGSSTGELFF
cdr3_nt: TGTGCCAGCAGTTACTTATCCCTGGGATCTTCCACCGGGGAGCTGTTTTTT

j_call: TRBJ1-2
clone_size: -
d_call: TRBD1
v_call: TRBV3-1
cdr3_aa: CASSQETGGSYGYTF
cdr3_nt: TGTGCCAGCAGCCAAGAAACAGGGGGCAGCTATGGCTACACCTTC

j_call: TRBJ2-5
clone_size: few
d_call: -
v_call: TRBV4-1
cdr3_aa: CASSQEGRGRGTQYF
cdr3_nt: TGCGCCAGCAGCCAAGAGGGCAGGGGAAGGGGGACCCAGTACTTC

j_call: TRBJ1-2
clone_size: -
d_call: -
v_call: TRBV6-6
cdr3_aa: CASSYLTGYTF
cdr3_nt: TGTGCCAGCAGTTACCTCACTGGCTACACCTTC

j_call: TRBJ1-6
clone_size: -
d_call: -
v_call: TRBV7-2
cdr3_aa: CASSSNNSPLHF
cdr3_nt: TGTGCCAGCAGCTCTAATAATTCACCCCTCCACTTT

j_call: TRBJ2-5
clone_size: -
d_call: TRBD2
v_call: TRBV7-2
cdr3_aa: CASIPPGGGETQYF
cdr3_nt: TGTGCCAGCATCCCACCGGGCGGGGGTGAGACCCAGTACTTC

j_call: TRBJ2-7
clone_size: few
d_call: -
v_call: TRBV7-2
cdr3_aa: CASRRQDREQYF
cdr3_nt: TGTGCCAGCAGGCGACAGGATCGCGAGCAGTACTTC

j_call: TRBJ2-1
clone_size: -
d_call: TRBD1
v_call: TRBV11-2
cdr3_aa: CASSFEDRAVYNEQFF
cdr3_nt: TGTGCCAGCAGCTTCGAGGACAGGGCGGTCTACAATGAGCAGTTCTTC

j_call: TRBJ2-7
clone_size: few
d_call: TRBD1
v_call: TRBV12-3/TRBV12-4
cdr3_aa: CASSDGTENYEQYF
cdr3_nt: TGTGCCAGCAGTGACGGGACAGAAAACTACGAGCAGTACTTC

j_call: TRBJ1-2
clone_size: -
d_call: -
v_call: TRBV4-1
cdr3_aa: CAGSQGGAQYGYTF
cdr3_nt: TGCGCCGGCAGCCAAGGGGGGGCGCAGTATGGCTACACCTTC

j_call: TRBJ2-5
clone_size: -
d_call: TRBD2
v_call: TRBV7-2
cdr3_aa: CASSLDRGGRRETQYF
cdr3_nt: TGTGCCAGCAGCTTAGACCGGGGGGGGCGTCGAGAGACCCAGTACTTC

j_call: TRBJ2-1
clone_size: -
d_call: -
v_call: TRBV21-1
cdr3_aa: CASSKALEQGANKTEGHEQFF
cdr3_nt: TGTGCCAGCAGCAAAGCGCTTGAACAGGGGGCGAACAAGACCGAGGGGCATGAGCAGTTCTTC

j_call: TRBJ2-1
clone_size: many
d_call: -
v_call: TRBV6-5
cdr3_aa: CASTRGGSYNEQFF
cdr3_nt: TGTGCCAGCACCAGGGGTGGCTCCTACAATGAGCAGTTCTTC

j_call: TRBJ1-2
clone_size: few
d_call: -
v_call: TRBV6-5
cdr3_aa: CASNKLGGHGYTF
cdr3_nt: TGTGCCAGCAATAAACTCGGGGGTCATGGCTACACCTTC

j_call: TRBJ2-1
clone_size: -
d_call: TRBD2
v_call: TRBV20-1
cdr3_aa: CSAKRGTNNEQFF
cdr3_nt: TGCAGTGCTAAGCGGGGGACAAACAATGAGCAGTTCTTC

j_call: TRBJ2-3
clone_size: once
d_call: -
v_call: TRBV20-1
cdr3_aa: CSAESQRHTDTQYF
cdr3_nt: TGCAGTGCTGAGTCTCAGCGCCACACAGATACGCAGTATTTT